This passage covers 29 T cell receptor beta chains from one sample sequenced in a study of graft-versus-host responses after intestinal transplantation. Profiled with immunoSEQ multiplex PCR; TCRdb holds only in-frame clones, not every one. The sample lists around 90,000 clones; 80% to 95% were seen once. No antigens are known for them. The sequencing here drew on unstimulated CD8+ T cells sorted from spleen or lymph node cells, taken before transplant. The receptors here all came from a human donor who was the organ donor for an intestinal transplant.

The CDR3 DNA is TGTGCCTGGAGTGTAGGCGGGGGTTACGAGCAGTACTTC. It is translated as CAWSVGGGYEQYF. This chain links TRBV30 with TRBJ2-7; 7 bases fit TRBD2. Germline-derived CDR1 and CDR2 are GTSNPN and SVGIG (reference sequence). J gave up 4 bases and V 0 bases, and 3 bases lay outside the gene matches. CDR3 length: 13 residues.

In regard to this clone: A junction boundary mismatches the germline segment, possibly from a read error. The chain is built from TRBV4-2 and TRBJ2-7; no clear D. The CDR3 consists of 13 residues. Germline CDR1 LGHNA, CDR2 YNFKEQ. The CDR3 protein is CASSQDTTDGFHF. The CDR3 coding sequence is TGTGCCAGCAGCCAAGATACCACAGATGGGTTCCACTTC.

DNA for the CDR3: TGTGCCAGCAGCTTAGGGGACACGAGCTCCTACGAGCAGTACTTC. It codes for CASSLGDTSSYEQYF. The chain uses TRBV7-8 and TRBJ2-5, with D possibly TRBD1 on 6 matching bases. The J call may be in error: the DNA end matches TRBJ2-7 better. CDR1 is SGHVS and CDR2 is FQNEAQ in the germline V gene. The CDR3 runs 15 residues.

The CDR3 spells CASSGPSGGINEQFF. CDR3 nucleotides: TGTGCCAGCAGTGGGCCTAGCGGGGGGATCAATGAGCAGTTCTTC. The chain uses TRBV2 and TRBJ2-1; TRBD2 matches 11 bases. The V and J ends lost 4 bases and 6 bases, in that order; junction bases with no gene match: 5. CDR3 length: 15 residues. Germline lookup yields CDR1 SNHLY and CDR2 FYNNEI.

This clone was counted between two and nine times. The chain carries TRBV30 and TRBJ2-7; perhaps TRBD1 as D (7 bases). There are 14 residues in the CDR3. Trimming took 8 bases from V and 2 from J, leaving 19 bases between them. The germline V gene has CDR1 GTSNPN and CDR2 SVGIG (reference sequence). This CDR3 reads CALNGGGTAYEQYF. The CDR3 nucleotides read TGTGCCCTGAACGGAGGGGGGACAGCCTACGAGCAGTACTTC.

The chain carries TRBV5-4 and TRBJ2-3, with D possibly matching TRBD2 (5 bases). Per germline, CDR1 SGHNT and CDR2 YYREEE (reference sequence). Trimming removed 0 bases from V and 1 base from J, with 9 bases in between. There are 15 residues in the CDR3. The CDR3 region is CASSLGMGGTDTQYF. The CDR3 nucleotides are TGTGCCAGCAGCTTGGGGATGGGAGGCACAGATACGCAGTATTTT.

The chain is built from TRBV11-2 and TRBJ2-7, with D unclear. CDR1 is SGHAT and CDR2 is FQNNGV in the germline V gene. V was cut by 2 bases and J by 6 bases, with 11 bases left in between. The CDR3 extends over 13 amino acids. CDR3 in amino acids: CASSLINIGEQYF. The CDR3 DNA reads TGTGCCAGCAGCTTAATCAACATTGGCGAGCAGTACTTC.

This chain connects TRBV19 to TRBJ1-2; D not certain. CDR3 length equals 13 residues. Deletions cut 1 base from V and 7 bases from J, with 10 bases between. Per the germline V gene, CDR1 is LNHDA and CDR2 is SQIVND (reference sequence). The CDR3 DNA follows: TGTGCCAGTAGTATAGGGGAGGTCGGTGGCTACACCTTC. This gives the protein CASSIGEVGGYTF.

The chain couples TRBV5-6 to TRBJ1-2; D not certain. The CDR3 extends over 12 amino acids. Deletions cut 0 bases from V and 4 bases from J, with 4 bases between. Germline CDR1 is SGHDT and CDR2 is YYEEEE. The CDR3 protein is CASSLDIYGYTF. The CDR3 nucleotides are TGTGCCAGCAGCTTGGACATCTATGGCTACACCTTC.

The rearrangement uses TRBV7-9 and TRBJ1-1; D is unclear. Germline V gives CDR1 SEHNR, CDR2 FQNEAQ (reference sequence). V was cut by 5 bases and J by 10 bases, with 11 bases left in between. CDR3 length: 11 residues. The CDR3: CASSEWPGAFF. DNA of the CDR3: TGTGCCAGCAGCGAGTGGCCGGGAGCTTTCTTT.

This clone came up a few times. V and J are TRBV6-5 and TRBJ1-1; TRBD1 might be the D (5 bases). In germline, CDR1 is MNHEY, CDR2 SVGAGI. V lost 8 bases to trimming and J lost 8 bases, with 21 bases between them. The CDR3 contains 14 residues. CDR3 sequence: CASWPTPGGDEAFF. Written as DNA, the CDR3 is TGTGCCAGCTGGCCGACCCCGGGGGGTGACGAAGCTTTCTTT.

This chain links TRBV10-3 with TRBJ2-6, with 9 bases fitting TRBD1. The length of the CDR3 is 18 residues. J gave up 3 bases and V 3 bases, and 9 bases lay outside the gene matches. Germline loops: CDR1 ENHRY, CDR2 SYGVKD. CDR3 residues: CAISDPTTGGDGANVLTF. CDR3 nucleotide sequence: TGTGCCATCAGTGACCCTACCACAGGGGGCGATGGGGCCAACGTCCTGACTTTC.

This chain connects TRBV19 to TRBJ2-2; weak D call: TRBD2 (6 bases). With 8 bases removed from V and 2 bases from J, the gap between germline ends came to 18 bases. The germline CDR1 and CDR2 sequences are LNHDA and SQIVND (reference sequence). The CDR3 has 16 residues. In nucleotides, the CDR3 is TGTGCCAGTTCGCTGACTAGAAACCTTAACACCGGGGAGCTGTTTTTT. Amino acid sequence: CASSLTRNLNTGELFF. Looking up the rest from reference TRBV19 and TRBJ2-2 gives the full variable domain: DGGITQSPKYLFRKEGQNVTLSCEQNLNHDAMYWYRQDPGQGLRLIYYSQIVNDFQKGDIAEGYSVSREKKESFPLTVTSAQKNPTAFYLCASSLTRNLNTGELFFGEGSRLTVL.

This chain links TRBV19 with TRBJ2-5, with TRBD2 matching over 7 bases. The CDR3 is 15 residues long. CDR1 is LNHDA and CDR2 is SQIVND in the germline V gene (reference sequence). The V segment lost 5 bases and the J segment 1 base; nucleotides outside the gene matches: 7. The CDR3 DNA is TGTGCCAGTAGTGGGCTAGCGGAAGCCCAAGAGACCCAGTACTTC. Translated: CASSGLAEAQETQYF.

This sequence joins TRBV13 and TRBJ2-2; tentative D call: TRBD2 (5 bases). The CDR3 totals 15 residues. V lost 3 bases and J lost 0, with 8 bases in between. The germline CDR1 and CDR2 sequences are PRHDT and FYEKMQ (reference sequence). The CDR3 coding sequence is TGTGCCAGCAGCTTGGCGCGGGCGAACACCGGGGAGCTGTTTTTT. Translation: CASSLARANTGELFF.

V usage is TRBV4-1 and J usage is TRBJ2-2; TRBD2 aligns across 12 bases. Germline V gives CDR1 MGHRA, CDR2 YSYEKL. The V gene end was trimmed by 1 base and the J gene end by 5 bases; junction bases not matched to a gene: 11. The CDR3 length is 19 residues. CDR3 nucleotides: TGCGCCAGCAGCCAAGTTTCGGCTAGCGGGAGGGGTGGGACCGGGGAGCTGTTTTTT. Encoded protein: CASSQVSASGRGGTGELFF.

The chain joins TRBV5-8 to TRBJ2-5; 7 bases are shared with TRBD1. CDR1 is SGHTS, CDR2 YDEGEE, per germline. J gave up 1 base and V 0 bases, and 0 bases lay outside the gene matches. The CDR3 covers 14 residues. The CDR3 region is CASSLGQGQETQYF. CDR3 sequence (DNA): TGTGCCAGCAGCTTGGGACAGGGCCAAGAGACCCAGTACTTC.

The V gene is TRBV28, the J gene TRBJ1-1, with 11 bases lining up with TRBD1. The CDR3 loop spans 13 amino acids. CDR1 MDHEN and CDR2 SYDVKM come from the germline V gene. The V and J ends lost 6 bases and 11 bases, in that order; junction bases with no gene match: 8. The CDR3 reads CASRGTGGNRAFF. DNA of the CDR3: TGTGCCAGCAGGGGGACAGGGGGGAATCGGGCTTTCTTT. Full variable domain (rest looked up from reference TRBV28 and TRBJ1-1): DVKVTQSSRYLVKRTGEKVFLECVQDMDHENMFWYRQDPGLGLRLIYFSYDVKMKEKGDIPEGYSVSREKKERFSLILESASTNQTSMYLCASRGTGGNRAFFGQGTRLTVV.

The CDR3 loop reads CASSSGLVRDTQYF. CDR3 bases: TGTGCCAGCAGCTCCGGACTAGTTCGGGATACGCAGTATTTT. The V call is TRBV11-3, the J call TRBJ2-3; TRBD2 aligns across 7 bases. V lost 4 bases to trimming and J lost 6 bases; unmatched junction nucleotides: 7. The CDR3 contains 14 residues. The V gene's germline CDR1 is SGHNT and CDR2 YENEEA.

The rearrangement links TRBV7-9 to TRBJ2-5; 10 nucleotides match TRBD2. Germline V gene sequence: CDR1 SEHNR, CDR2 FQNEAQ (reference sequence). V gave up 5 bases and J gave up 3 bases; unmatched junction bases: 9. This CDR3 is 16 amino acids long. CDR3 region: CASSPPTSGAEETQYF. The CDR3 nucleotides are TGTGCCAGCAGCCCGCCCACTAGCGGGGCCGAAGAGACCCAGTACTTC.

The genes are TRBV29-1 and TRBJ2-7; D is unclear. Between the trimmed V and J ends, which lost 4 bases and 0 bases, there was a span of 7 bases. Per germline, CDR1 SQVTM and CDR2 ANQGSEA. This CDR3 spans 12 amino acids. The CDR3 spells CSVVAPSYEQYF. In DNA, the CDR3 is TGCAGCGTTGTGGCACCCTCCTACGAGCAGTACTTC.

V and J are TRBV5-4 and TRBJ2-3, with a possible D match to TRBD1 (6 bases). CDR1 SGHNT and CDR2 YYREEE come from the germline V gene (reference sequence). The CDR3 is made up of 13 amino acids. V shed 4 bases and J shed 5 bases, with 11 bases lying between them. The CDR3 coding sequence is TGTGCCAGCAGCCCACAGGGTTTAGATACGCAGTATTTT. It is translated as CASSPQGLDTQYF.

This chain joins TRBV4-1 and TRBJ1-4; perhaps TRBD1 as D (6 bases). CDR1 MGHRA and CDR2 YSYEKL come from the germline V gene. V lost 1 base, J lost 13 bases, and 13 bases lay in between. This CDR3 has 13 residues. The CDR3, as DNA: TGCGCCAGCAGCCAAGGGGCAGGGGTGTCACTGTTTTTT. Its translation: CASSQGAGVSLFF.

J is TRBJ2-5 and V is TRBV7-9, with a tentative D call TRBD1 (6 bases). The last part of the DNA fits TRBJ2-7 better; the J call may be wrong. Germline V gene lookup returns CDR1 SEHNR and CDR2 FQNEAQ (reference sequence). The CDR3 sequence is 15 residues long. CDR3: CASSFLTGHPTEQYF. The DNA for the CDR3 is TGTGCCAGCAGCTTTCTTACAGGGCACCCCACCGAGCAGTACTTC.

The gene calls are TRBV10-3 and TRBJ2-3, with TRBD2 identical over 11 bases. Germline lookup yields CDR1 ENHRY and CDR2 SYGVKD. CDR3 size: 16 residues. The J segment lost 2 bases and the V segment lost 5 bases, leaving 6 bases of the junction unmatched. DNA for the CDR3: TGTGCCATCAGTAAGGGACTAGCGGATCTCACAGATACGCAGTATTTT. It translates to CAISKGLADLTDTQYF.

CDR3 bases: TGTGCCAGTAGTATGGGTCGAGCGGGGAACGGTCGATACGAGCAGTACTTC. Translation: CASSMGRAGNGRYEQYF. This chain uses TRBV19 with TRBJ2-7, with 7 bases identical to TRBD2. This CDR3 region has 17 residues. The germline CDR1 and CDR2 sequences are LNHDA and SQIVND (reference sequence). V was pared by 3 bases and J by 4 bases, with 15 bases of the junction left unmatched.

The rearrangement joins TRBV19 to TRBJ2-7; a weak D match, TRBD2 (5 bases). CDR1 and CDR2 (germline): LNHDA, SQIVND (reference sequence). This CDR3 is built from 14 residues. Trimming pared 7 bases from V and 6 bases from J, leaving 19 bases between. CDR3 DNA sequence: TGTGCCAGTACCCCGACGGGATTGCTAAGCGAGCAGTACTTC. Amino acids: CASTPTGLLSEQYF. Full variable domain (outside the CDR3, taken from reference TRBV19 and TRBJ2-7): DGGITQSPKYLFRKEGQNVTLSCEQNLNHDAMYWYRQDPGQGLRLIYYSQIVNDFQKGDIAEGYSVSREKKESFPLTVTSAQKNPTAFYLCASTPTGLLSEQYFGPGTRLTVT.

The chain links TRBV18 to TRBJ2-2; D gene uncertain. There are 13 residues in the CDR3. Germline CDR1 is KGHSH and CDR2 is LQKENI. Deletions cut 3 bases from V and 8 bases from J, with 10 bases between. The CDR3 is CASSPLGGGELFF. CDR3 bases: TGTGCCAGCTCACCGCTCGGCGGTGGGGAGCTGTTTTTT.

The count of this clone is one. The rearrangement joins TRBV5-1 to TRBJ2-7; possibly TRBD2 for D (6 bases). Germline V lookup: CDR1 SGHRS, CDR2 YFSETQ. CDR3 length: 13 residues. Trimming stripped 5 bases from V and 2 bases from J, with 11 bases between. Here the CDR3 reads CASREGLAYEQYF. The CDR3, as DNA: TGCGCCAGCAGGGAGGGGCTCGCCTACGAGCAGTACTTC. The full variable domain, completed using reference TRBV5-1 and TRBJ2-7, is KAGVTQTPRYLIKTRGQQVTLSCSPISGHRSVSWYQQTPGQGLQFLFEYFSETQRNKGNFPGRFSGRQFSNSRSEMNVSTLELGDSALYLCASREGLAYEQYFGPGTRLTVT.